This TCR beta chain was found in a study of cytomegalovirus exposure and HLA in healthy donors (TCRdb year 2017). Describing the broader study: In an earlier analysis of 450 to 750 of the donors, approximately 260 Gb of sequence data and 90 million to 130 million unique TCR beta sequences from about 179 million T cells were reported. A later genetic analysis took genome-wide SNP genotypes for about 65% of the roughly 670 donors and used that subset as a discovery cohort. On average, around 200,000 unique TCR beta nucleotide sequences were sequenced per donor among 398 genotyped donors of the cohort, with roughly 20% of those sequences being non-productive. Of the roughly 400 genotyped donors, less than 85% were placed in the genetic ancestry cluster associated with self-reported Caucasian donors. An earlier analysis of about 620 of the donors applied high-throughput TCR beta sequencing to assess whether each TCR beta V gene segment acted as functional or pseudogenic. Donor age, sex, ethnicity and CMV serostatus were compiled together with the repertoire data. Along with the approximately 600-subject first cohort, a separate validation cohort of over a hundred different subjects was used. A few DR-DQ haplotypes were handled as single units for association and clustering because linkage in the cohort was strong. In the later analysis, no new phenotypic data were used to find candidate immune exposures; instead, reliance was placed on TCR beta sequences and their occurrence across donors. The aim of the study was to test whether cataloging public T cell receptors could identify signatures of past pathogen exposure. The number of donors typed differed by locus, with 629-630 for A, B, C, DRB1 and DQB1, roughly 520 for DQA1, 600 to 610 for DPA1, and around 430 for DPB1. In a later analysis, previously published TCR beta repertoires from 666 donors were re-analyzed and high-resolution HLA genotyping was added so that TCR occurrence patterns could be studied. The study used immunosequencing to profile the T cell repertoires of about 670 subjects and linked those repertoires to cytomegalovirus serostatus. Approximately 330 gigabases of sequencing data and around 85 million unique TCR sequences made up an early release that covered around 640 HLA-typed donors. HLA typing covered class I and class II loci at four-digit resolution. Every repertoire in the discovery cohort had been generated on one and the same sequencing platform. High-throughput TCR immunosequencing, statistical association of individual TCRs with disease status, and machine learning were combined to predict cytomegalovirus infection status. Summary of the overall study and its limitations: A later analysis found that most CMV-associated TCR beta chains appeared HLA-restricted, with HLA associations seemingly driven largely by CMV exposure. In an earlier analysis of 500 to 650 of the donors, most TCR beta V segments appeared in productive rearrangements about 87% or about 30% of the time, broadly matching IMGT annotations. In a later genetic analysis, a missense DCLRE1C variant was associated with V-gene and J-gene trimming of TCR beta chains, and the association was replicated in an independent cohort. The study gave a list of some 150 TCR beta chains associated with cytomegalovirus. In a later genetic analysis, fewer N-insertions in productive TCRs were reported among donors in an Asian-associated ancestry cluster than the approximately 670-donor mean. The classifier was reported to diagnose cytomegalovirus status with high specificity and sensitivity in both the original cohort and the validation cohort. Most TCR sequences were seen in very few donors, while some public TCRs were found in many individuals. A cluster of highly shared sequence variants was judged likely to represent a technical artifact of the sequencing pipeline. Linkage disequilibrium might explain the correlated functional status among segregating V segments, but an unknown experimental factor could not be ruled out. The earlier analysis of fewer than 750 of the donors excluded 15 to 20 rarely observed V segments, including chromosome 9 orphons, because counts were too low. Sequencing depth was assumed to be roughly uniform across donors in the presence/absence analyses, though that assumption may not hold. In vitro tests confirmed that a few of the cytomegalovirus-associated TCR beta chains recognize cytomegalovirus antigens. Because the 87-base-pair reads could not distinguish some IMGT-functional V segments, including TRBV6-2 and TRBV6-3, those segments were excluded. When HLA alleles, especially DR and DQ, strongly co-occurred, attributing TCR associations to individual alleles was difficult. Compared with equally common non-associated chains, HLA-associated TCR beta chains in a later analysis were more clonally expanded and had lower generation probabilities. According to a later analysis, parvovirus B19, influenza, CMV and Epstein-Barr virus appeared linked to several top co-occurrence clusters. HLA typing was unavailable for some donors at each locus, so association tests used only the typed subset. The authors suggested that the approach could potentially be generalized to other disease states and immunological phenotypes. Only TCR beta chains were sequenced in this cohort, and the absence of alpha or paired-chain data limited detectable features. In a later analysis, the rate of TCR association differed among HLA loci, with DRB1 alleles having the most associated TCRs and HLA-C alleles having the fewest. A further reported finding was that TCR beta sequences accurately predicted the HLA-A and HLA-B alleles for most subjects in the first cohort. For the cohort, immune exposure information was limited to CMV serostatus. Specific HLA alleles were associated with 15,000 to 20,000 TCR beta sequences at a false discovery rate of 0.05 in a later analysis.

The library was generated by the immunoSEQ multiplex PCR assay. The multiplex PCR relied on a mix of 60 forward primers for TCR Vbeta segments and 13 reverse primers for TCR Jbeta segments. The CDR3 region of rearranged TCR beta genes was amplified from genomic DNA by a multiplex PCR assay. The amplified TCR beta libraries were sequenced on the Illumina HiSeq System as 87-base-pair reads. The paper's data handling went like this. In a later analysis, roughly 80 million unique TCR beta chains were counted across the approximately 640 repertoires, and roughly 10 million of these chains were shared by at least two donors. Raw reads were error-corrected and collapsed into unique sequences by a nearest-neighbor algorithm in which closely related sequences were merged to remove PCR and sequencing errors. To assign V, D and J gene segments, CDR3 sequences were aligned to IMGT reference sequences. Each retained sequence needed at least a six-nucleotide match to both a V gene segment and a J gene segment. Rearrangements were classified as productive when the CDR3 lacked stop codons and remained in frame with V and J, and all other rearrangements were classified as non-productive. Following IMGT convention, CDR3 was defined as the stretch from the second conserved V-encoded cysteine up to the conserved J-encoded phenylalanine. In an earlier analysis of more than 550 of the donors, sequences lacking an unambiguous match to a single V gene segment were excluded. In an earlier analysis of a few hundred of the donors, a V segment was called functional when productive rearrangements were above 56.7%, and segregating when the standard deviation between donors exceeded 5%. A statistical classification framework was built for diagnosing cytomegalovirus status from the catalog of TCR beta chain sequences. A later analysis assigned V and J genes by comparing TCR nucleotide sequences with IMGT/GENE-DB human TR gene sequences. Using the TCRdist pipeline, a later analysis assigned CDR3 sequences along with most-parsimonious VDJ recombination scenarios. In a later analysis, each TCR beta chain was defined by its CDR3 amino acid sequence together with its V-gene family, and reads lacking a unique V-gene family were excluded. As a way to deal with suspected cross-contamination and a sequencing artifact, a later analysis dropped over 550 nucleotide sequences that were highly shared and had low generation probability. For each public chain, a later analysis derived a clonal expansion index from normalized ranks of inferred template counts within each repertoire. In a later analysis, generation probabilities were computed with a VDJ recombination model fitted to out-of-frame rearrangements, and the resulting probabilities were checked against IGoR. In a later analysis, TCR-TCR, TCR-HLA and TCR-CMV co-occurrence was scored with hypergeometric tests, and a repertoire-size bias correction was applied to TCR pairs. A later analysis estimated false discovery rates by permuting HLA or CMV assignments 20 times. In a later analysis, co-occurring TCRs were grouped with DBSCAN, and TCRdist sequence similarity was added when clustering was performed within HLA-allele-positive subsets. Co-occurrence clustering excluded repertoires with fewer than 30,000 or more than 120,000 public chains, plus five with anomalous nucleotide sharing. TCRdb re-hosts the immuneACCESS table, in-frame sequences only. Its copies lack some clones; in the studies checked, an unresolved V gene accounts for under half of them, and the cause for the rest is not known. That table supplies the V and J calls and clone size; D and trimming were determined from the DNA. For this sample the table gives roughly 40,000 clones, of which 50% were detected only once. Of the sample, around 10% falls within the top ten clones.

In total, more than 500 healthy bone marrow donors made up the cohort. At the time of sampling, all cohort members were nominally healthy, though unrecorded immune exposures were likely present. CMV serostatus was recorded as positive for 250 to 300 and negative for about 55% of the 666 cohort members, whereas no CMV serostatus was recorded for the donor in question. A peripheral blood sample was provided by each donor, and peripheral blood mononuclear cells were used for TCR beta sequencing. The Qiagen DNeasy Blood Extraction Kit was used to extract genomic DNA from the blood cell samples. Including cysteine and phenylalanine, the CDR3 has 15 amino acids. Of the read, only the CDR3 DNA is kept; its 45 bases are in frame from base 1. After removal of 2 bases from V and 0 bases from J, the junction retains 1 base not matched to a gene. The CDR1 and CDR2 encoded by the germline V gene (reference sequence) are MNHEY and SMNVEV.

Concerning this clone itself: Its antigen remains unidentified. The record has no base qualities; no much larger clone is one base away.

This sequence was found in a human donor in good health. The rearranged chain carries TRBV27 and TRBJ2-1, with 7 bases in between that match TRBD2. Material for sequencing was PBMCs. The encoded CDR3 is CASSLRGSSYNEQFF. The DNA is as follows: TGTGCCAGCAGTTTACGCGGGAGCTCCTACAATGAGCAGTTCTTC.